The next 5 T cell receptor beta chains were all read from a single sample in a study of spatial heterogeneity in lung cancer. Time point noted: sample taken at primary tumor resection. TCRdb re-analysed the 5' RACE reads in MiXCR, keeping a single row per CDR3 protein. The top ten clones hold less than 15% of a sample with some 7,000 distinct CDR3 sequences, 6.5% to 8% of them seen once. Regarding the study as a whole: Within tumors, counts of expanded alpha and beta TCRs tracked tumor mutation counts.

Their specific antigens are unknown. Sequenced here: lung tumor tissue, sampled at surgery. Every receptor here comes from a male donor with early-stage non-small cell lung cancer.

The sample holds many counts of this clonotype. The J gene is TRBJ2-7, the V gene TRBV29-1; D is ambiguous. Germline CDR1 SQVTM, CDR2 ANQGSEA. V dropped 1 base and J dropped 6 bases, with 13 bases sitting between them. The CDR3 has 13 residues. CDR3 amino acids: CSVEGKQSLEQYF. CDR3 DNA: TGCAGCGTTGAAGGGAAACAGTCACTCGAGCAGTACTTC.

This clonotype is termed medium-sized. CDR3 protein: CASSYERVPGELFF. The CDR3 DNA reads as TGTGCCAGCAGTTACGAAAGGGTTCCCGGGGAGCTGTTTTTT. The chain is built from TRBV6-6 and TRBJ2-2; D is unresolved. Germline CDR1 is MNHNY and CDR2 is SVGAGI (reference sequence). Trimming removed 2 bases at V and 6 bases at J, with 10 bases between. This CDR3 comprises 14 residues.

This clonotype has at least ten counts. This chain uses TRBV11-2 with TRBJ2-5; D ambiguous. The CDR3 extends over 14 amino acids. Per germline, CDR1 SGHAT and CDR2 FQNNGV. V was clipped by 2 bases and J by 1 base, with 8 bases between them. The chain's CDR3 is CASSLQAFQETQYF. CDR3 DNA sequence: TGTGCCAGCAGCTTACAAGCCTTCCAAGAGACCCAGTACTTC. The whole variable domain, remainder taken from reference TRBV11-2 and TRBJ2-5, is EAGVAQSPRYKIIEKRQSVAFWCNPISGHATLYWYQQILGQGPKLLIQFQNNGVVDDSQLPKDRFSAERLKGVDSTLKIQPAKLEDSAVYLCASSLQAFQETQYFGPGTRLLVL.

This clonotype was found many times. The CDR3 sequence: CSVNRDRGTDTQYF. The CDR3 DNA reads TGCAGCGTTAACCGGGACAGGGGCACAGATACGCAGTATTTT. V and J are TRBV29-1 and TRBJ2-3, with 9 positions matching TRBD1. Looked up from germline, CDR1 is SQVTM and CDR2 is ANQGSEA. This CDR3 has 14 residues. J gave up 1 base and V 5 bases, and 4 bases lay outside the gene matches.

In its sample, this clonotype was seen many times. The CDR3 region has the DNA TGTGCCAGCAGTTTATGGGGACTAGCGGAGCTAATTTCGAACACCGGGGAGCTGTTTTTT. Translated, it gives CASSLWGLAELISNTGELFF. The chain links TRBV27 to TRBJ2-2; 11 nucleotides agree with TRBD2. J gave up 0 bases and V 1 base, and 10 bases lay outside the gene matches. CDR1 MNHEY and CDR2 SMNVEV come from the germline V gene (reference sequence). The CDR3 consists of 20 residues.